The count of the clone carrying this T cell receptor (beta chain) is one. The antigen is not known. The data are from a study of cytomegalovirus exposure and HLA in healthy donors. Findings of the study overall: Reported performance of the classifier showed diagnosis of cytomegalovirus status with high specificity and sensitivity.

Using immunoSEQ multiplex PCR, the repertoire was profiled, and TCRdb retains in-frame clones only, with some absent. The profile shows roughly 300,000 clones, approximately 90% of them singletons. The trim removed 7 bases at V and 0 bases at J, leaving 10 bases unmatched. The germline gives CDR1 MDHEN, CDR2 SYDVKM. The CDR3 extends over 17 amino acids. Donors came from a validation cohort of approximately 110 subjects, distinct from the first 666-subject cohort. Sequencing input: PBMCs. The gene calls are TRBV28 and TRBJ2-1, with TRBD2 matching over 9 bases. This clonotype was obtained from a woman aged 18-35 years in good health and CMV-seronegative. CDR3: CASTWAGGGGSYNEQFF. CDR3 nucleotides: TGTGCCAGCACCTGGGCGGGAGGGGGGGGCTCCTACAATGAGCAGTTCTTC.